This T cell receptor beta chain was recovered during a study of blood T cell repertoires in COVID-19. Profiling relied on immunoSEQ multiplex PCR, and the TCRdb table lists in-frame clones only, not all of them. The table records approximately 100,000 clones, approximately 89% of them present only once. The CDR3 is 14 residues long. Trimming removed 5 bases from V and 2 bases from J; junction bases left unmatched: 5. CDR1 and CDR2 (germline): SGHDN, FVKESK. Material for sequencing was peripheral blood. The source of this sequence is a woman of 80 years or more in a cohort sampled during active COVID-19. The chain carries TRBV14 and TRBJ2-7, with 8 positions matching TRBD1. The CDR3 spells CASSSWTGTYEQYF. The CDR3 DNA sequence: TGTGCCAGCAGCTCCTGGACAGGGACCTACGAGCAGTACTTC.